Presented here are 27 T cell receptor beta chains from one specimen sequenced in a study of OX40 agonist ivuxolimab in advanced cancers. Only in-frame clones appear in the TCRdb table, and some are missing; sequencing was by immunoSEQ multiplex PCR. The sample yields 50,000 to 65,000 clones, 85% to 95% seen once. Sequencing was performed on CD4+ or CD8+ T cells sorted from blood, taken in a trial of the OX40 agonist ivuxolimab. Every receptor here comes from an adult with an advanced solid tumor such as melanoma, head and neck, liver or kidney cancer.

The rearrangement links TRBV30 to TRBJ2-1; D may be TRBD2 (7 bases). The germline V gene has CDR1 GTSNPN and CDR2 SVGIG (reference sequence). The CDR3 is 13 amino acids. Trimming pared 0 bases from V and 9 bases from J, leaving 12 bases between. The DNA of the CDR3 is TGTGCCTGGAGTGTCGGGGGGCGGAGTGAGCAGTTCTTC. It is translated as CAWSVGGRSEQFF. The full variable domain, rest sourced from reference TRBV30 and TRBJ2-1, is SQTIHQWPATLVQPVGSPLSLECTVEGTSNPNLYWYRQAAGRGLQLLFYSVGIGQISSEVPQNLSASRPQDRQFILSSKKLLLSDSGFYLCAWSVGGRSEQFFGPGTRLTVL.

V and J are TRBV2 and TRBJ1-4; no reliable D call. This CDR3 spans 14 amino acids. CDR1 and CDR2 from the germline V gene are SNHLY and FYNNEI. The V gene lost 7 bases and the J gene lost 0 bases, with 9 bases spanning the gap. The CDR3 sequence: CASNGAATNEKLFF. In nucleotides, the CDR3 is TGTGCCAGCAACGGCGCCGCAACTAATGAAAAACTGTTTTTT.

The chain combines TRBV11-1 with TRBJ2-7; the match to TRBD1 covers 7 bases. This CDR3 contains 16 residues. Germline values: CDR1 SGHAT, CDR2 FQDESV (reference sequence). The J segment lost 1 base and the V segment lost 0 bases, leaving 6 bases of the junction unmatched. The CDR3 protein is CASSLARDSLSYEQYF. In DNA form, the CDR3 reads TGTGCCAGCAGCTTAGCCAGGGACAGCTTATCCTACGAGCAGTACTTC.

The chain uses TRBV27 and TRBJ2-7; D is perhaps TRBD2 (5 bases). The CDR3 is 13 amino acids. From germline, CDR1 is MNHEY and CDR2 SMNVEV (reference sequence). V shed 0 bases and J shed 5 bases, with 8 bases lying between them. DNA of the CDR3: TGTGCCAGCAGTTTATCCGGGGAGAACGAGCAGTACTTC. It encodes CASSLSGENEQYF.

The V and J genes are TRBV7-9 and TRBJ2-1, with D possibly being TRBD1 or TRBD2 (5 bases each). The CDR3 totals 18 residues. Germline V CDR1 and CDR2: SEHNR, FQNEAQ (reference sequence). Trimming removed 0 bases at V and 8 bases at J, with 23 bases between. CDR3 in amino acids: CASSLALAIGTSRDEQFF. DNA for the CDR3: TGTGCCAGCAGCTTAGCCTTGGCGATCGGGACCTCTAGGGATGAGCAGTTCTTC.

The chain has TRBV6-5 and TRBJ1-1; TRBD1 might be the D (5 bases). Germline V gene sequence: CDR1 MNHEY, CDR2 SVGAGI. V was shortened by 0 bases and J by 4 bases, with 12 bases between the two germline ends. The CDR3 consists of 15 residues. The DNA for the CDR3 is TGTGCCAGCAGTTACTCGTTCCAGGGCGGCACTGAAGCTTTCTTT. This codes for CASSYSFQGGTEAFF.

The chain joins TRBV6-5 to TRBJ2-1; 8 nucleotides line up with TRBD2. This CDR3 has 13 residues. CDR1 and CDR2 from the germline V gene are MNHEY and SVGAGI. Trimming took 10 bases from V and 6 from J; bases not matched to a gene: 8. The CDR3 protein is CATLSGIFNEQFF. The CDR3 bases are TGTGCCACCCTTAGCGGGATCTTCAATGAGCAGTTCTTC.

V usage is TRBV27 and J usage is TRBJ2-7; tentative D call: TRBD1 (6 bases). The CDR3 consists of 16 residues. V dropped 6 bases and J dropped 0 bases, with 18 bases sitting between them. Germline CDR1 and CDR2: MNHEY and SMNVEV (reference sequence). CDR3 bases: TGTGCCAGCAGCGTTACCACAGGGTTACGCTCCTACGAGCAGTACTTC. Amino acid sequence: CASSVTTGLRSYEQYF.

The rearrangement joins TRBV9 to TRBJ2-1; D is unclear. The V end was cut by 0 bases, the J end by 4 bases, with 8 bases between. Per germline, CDR1 SGDLS and CDR2 YYNGEE. There are 14 residues in the CDR3. DNA of the CDR3: TGTGCCAGCAGCGTAGATGACCTGTACAATGAGCAGTTCTTC. Its translation: CASSVDDLYNEQFF. Looking up the rest from reference TRBV9 and TRBJ2-1 gives the full variable domain: DSGVTQTPKHLITATGQRVTLRCSPRSGDLSVYWYQQSLDQGLQFLIQYYNGEERAKGNILERFSAQQFPDLHSELNLSSLELGDSALYFCASSVDDLYNEQFFGPGTRLTVL.

In its sample, this clone is medium-sized (0.01 to 0.1%). The rearrangement links TRBV7-8 to TRBJ2-1; 7 positions agree with TRBD2. Germline lookup yields CDR1 SGHVS and CDR2 FQNEAQ. Trimming took 8 bases from V and 4 from J; bases not matched to a gene: 5. This CDR3 has 13 residues. This chain's CDR3 is CASVAGEYNEQFF. The CDR3 DNA reads as TGTGCCAGCGTGGCGGGAGAATACAATGAGCAGTTCTTC.

This clone was picked up a small number of times. This chain joins TRBV7-9 and TRBJ1-1, with D possibly TRBD1 on 6 matching bases. The CDR3 runs 17 residues. CDR1 is SEHNR and CDR2 is FQNEAQ in the germline V gene (reference sequence). Trimming removed 2 bases at V and 0 bases at J, with 16 bases between. The CDR3 region has the DNA TGTGCCAGCAGCTTATGGGACACCGGGAACTTGAACACTGAAGCTTTCTTT. It is translated as CASSLWDTGNLNTEAFF. The full variable domain, with the rest looked up from reference TRBV7-9 and TRBJ1-1, is DTGVSQNPRHKITKRGQNVTFRCDPISEHNRLYWYRQTLGQGPEFLTYFQNEAQLEKSRLLSDRFSAERPKGSFSTLEIQRTEQGDSAMYLCASSLWDTGNLNTEAFFGQGTRLTVV.

In this sample, this clone turned up once. CDR3 sequence: CAWEQGVNTEAFF. The CDR3 DNA follows: TGTGCCTGGGAACAGGGAGTGAACACTGAAGCTTTCTTT. The V and J genes are TRBV30 and TRBJ1-1, with a tentative D call TRBD1 (6 bases). V dropped 5 bases and J dropped 0 bases, with 10 bases sitting between them. Germline V gene lookup returns CDR1 GTSNPN and CDR2 SVGIG (reference sequence). CDR3 length: 13 amino acids.

This chain uses TRBV2 with TRBJ2-7; D remains unclear. The CDR3 extends over 14 amino acids. V lost 2 bases to trimming and J lost 0 bases, with 8 bases between them. CDR1 is SNHLY, CDR2 FYNNEI, per germline. The DNA of the CDR3 is TGTGCCAGCAGTGAACGGCCCGCCTCCTACGAGCAGTACTTC. This sequence encodes CASSERPASYEQYF. The whole variable domain, remainder taken from reference TRBV2 and TRBJ2-7, is EPEVTQTPSHQVTQMGQEVILRCVPISNHLYFYWYRQILGQKVEFLVSFYNNEISEKSEIFDDQFSVERPDGSNFTLKIRSTKLEDSAMYFCASSERPASYEQYFGPGTRLTVT.

In this sample, this clone turned up once. This chain connects TRBV28 to TRBJ1-3, with D perhaps matching TRBD1 (6 bases). Germline CDR1 reads MDHEN; CDR2 reads SYDVKM. The V and J ends lost 6 bases and 3 bases respectively, with 15 bases between them. CDR3 length: 15 amino acids. The CDR3 DNA follows: TGTGCCAGCAGGCCAGAGAGGGGGGATGGAAACACCATATATTTT. It yields the protein CASRPERGDGNTIYF.

The J gene is TRBJ2-2, the V gene TRBV6-5; D not certain. Trimming stripped 5 bases from V and 9 bases from J, with 10 bases between. Per germline, CDR1 MNHEY and CDR2 SVGAGI. This CDR3 has 12 amino acids. CDR3: CASSAGPRELFF. CDR3 coding DNA: TGTGCCAGCAGTGCCGGGCCGCGGGAGCTGTTTTTT.

V is TRBV10-3 and J is TRBJ1-2; 9 nucleotides line up with TRBD1. This CDR3 has 14 residues. V lost 6 bases and J lost 4; bases outside the gene matches: 6. The germline V gene has CDR1 ENHRY and CDR2 SYGVKD. The CDR3 bases are TGTGCCATCAGGGGGACAGGGAGTCGCTATGGCTACACCTTC. Residues: CAIRGTGSRYGYTF.

This chain connects TRBV5-4 to TRBJ2-3, with 9 positions matching TRBD2. Trimming at V came to 5 bases and at J to 6 bases, leaving 10 bases not matched to a gene. Germline values: CDR1 SGHNT, CDR2 YYREEE (reference sequence). The CDR3 is made up of 15 amino acids. This CDR3 is CASSLIAGAQDTQYF. The CDR3 bases are TGTGCCAGCAGTCTGATAGCGGGGGCTCAGGATACGCAGTATTTT.

The V gene is TRBV15, the J gene TRBJ2-1; 11 positions match TRBD1. With 5 bases clipped from V and 4 bases from J, the junction kept 4 bases outside the gene matches. The germline V gene encodes CDR1 LNHNV and CDR2 YYDKDF (reference sequence). This CDR3 comprises 15 residues. This CDR3 is CATSGGDRGYNEQFF. The CDR3 region has the DNA TGTGCCACCAGCGGAGGGGACAGGGGGTACAATGAGCAGTTCTTC.

This clone was seen only once. V and J are TRBV6-6 and TRBJ2-1; D not resolved. The CDR3 length is 11 residues. Germline values: CDR1 MNHNY, CDR2 SVGAGI (reference sequence). The V end lost 0 bases, the J end lost 8 bases, and 2 bases lay between the germline ends. The chain's CDR3 is CASSYSDEQFF. The CDR3, as DNA: TGTGCCAGCAGTTACTCCGATGAGCAGTTCTTC.

The chain links TRBV4-3 to TRBJ1-3, with D perhaps matching TRBD1 (5 bases). Trimming stripped 0 bases from V and 4 bases from J, with 10 bases between. This CDR3 spans 15 amino acids. Germline V gene lookup returns CDR1 LGHNA and CDR2 YSLEER. The CDR3: CASSQDGGYGNTIYF. CDR3 nucleotide sequence: TGCGCCAGCAGCCAAGATGGGGGGTACGGAAACACCATATATTTT.

This clone showed up just once. The V and J genes are TRBV6-5 and TRBJ1-5; D might be TRBD1 (5 bases). CDR3 length: 15 amino acids. The germline V gene has CDR1 MNHEY and CDR2 SVGAGI. V was clipped by 5 bases and J by 4 bases, with 15 bases between them. CDR3 sequence reads: CASSRDWPTNQPQHF. Written as DNA, the CDR3 is TGTGCCAGCAGTCGGGACTGGCCCACGAATCAGCCCCAGCATTTT.

This chain joins TRBV9 and TRBJ2-6; D gene unclear. Trimming left V 0 bases short and J 0 bases short, with 1 base between. Looked up from germline, CDR1 is SGDLS and CDR2 is YYNGEE. The length of the CDR3 is 14 residues. The CDR3 DNA sequence: TGTGCCAGCAGCGTAGTCTCTGGGGCCAACGTCCTGACTTTC. The encoded protein is CASSVVSGANVLTF.

This chain uses TRBV9 with TRBJ2-7; 8 bases agree with TRBD1. The CDR3 runs to 14 residues. Trimming removed 4 bases from V and 2 bases from J; junction bases left unmatched: 5. From germline, CDR1 is SGDLS and CDR2 YYNGEE. In nucleotides, the CDR3 is TGTGCCAGCAGCAGAGGACAGGGAGCCTACGAGCAGTACTTC. Its translation is CASSRGQGAYEQYF.

The chain joins TRBV12-5 to TRBJ2-7; perhaps D is TRBD1 or TRBD2 (5 bases each). This CDR3 is 15 amino acids long. Germline V gene sequence: CDR1 LGHNT, CDR2 FRNRAP. The V and J ends lost 2 bases and 1 base respectively, with 12 bases between them. In DNA, the CDR3 is TGTGCTAGTGGTTTGCCCGAGGGGTTATCCTACGAGCAGTACTTC. It yields the protein CASGLPEGLSYEQYF. Full variable domain (missing parts from reference TRBV12-5 and TRBJ2-7): DARVTQTPRHKVTEMGQEVTMRCQPILGHNTVFWYRQTMMQGLELLAYFRNRAPLDDSGMPKDRFSAEMPDATLATLKIQPSEPRDSAVYFCASGLPEGLSYEQYFGPGTRLTVT.

The chain employs TRBV9 and TRBJ2-3, with D possibly being TRBD1 or TRBD2 (6 bases each). The V gene's germline CDR1 is SGDLS and CDR2 YYNGEE. V lost 4 bases and J lost 3, with 21 bases in between. There are 17 residues in the CDR3. The CDR3 nucleotides read TGTGCCAGCAGCCCCTTGATAGGGGGGTGGGGAACAGATACGCAGTATTTT. This codes for CASSPLIGGWGTDTQYF.

This sequence joins TRBV4-2 and TRBJ1-1; 7 bases fit TRBD1. This CDR3 comprises 16 residues. Germline V gives CDR1 LGHNA, CDR2 YNFKEQ. With 0 bases clipped from V and 0 bases from J, the junction kept 4 bases outside the gene matches. CDR3 bases: TGTGCCAGCAGCCAAGATGGGACAGATTTGAACACTGAAGCTTTCTTT. Translating it yields CASSQDGTDLNTEAFF.

The rearrangement joins TRBV13 to TRBJ2-1; maybe TRBD1 (6 bases). The CDR3 has 17 amino acids. Trimming shortened V by 1 base and J by 5 bases, and 18 bases separated the two germline ends. Germline loops: CDR1 PRHDT, CDR2 FYEKMQ (reference sequence). This chain's CDR3 is CASSLVQMGTSNNEQFF. The CDR3 DNA reads TGTGCCAGCAGCTTAGTACAAATGGGGACATCAAACAATGAGCAGTTCTTC.